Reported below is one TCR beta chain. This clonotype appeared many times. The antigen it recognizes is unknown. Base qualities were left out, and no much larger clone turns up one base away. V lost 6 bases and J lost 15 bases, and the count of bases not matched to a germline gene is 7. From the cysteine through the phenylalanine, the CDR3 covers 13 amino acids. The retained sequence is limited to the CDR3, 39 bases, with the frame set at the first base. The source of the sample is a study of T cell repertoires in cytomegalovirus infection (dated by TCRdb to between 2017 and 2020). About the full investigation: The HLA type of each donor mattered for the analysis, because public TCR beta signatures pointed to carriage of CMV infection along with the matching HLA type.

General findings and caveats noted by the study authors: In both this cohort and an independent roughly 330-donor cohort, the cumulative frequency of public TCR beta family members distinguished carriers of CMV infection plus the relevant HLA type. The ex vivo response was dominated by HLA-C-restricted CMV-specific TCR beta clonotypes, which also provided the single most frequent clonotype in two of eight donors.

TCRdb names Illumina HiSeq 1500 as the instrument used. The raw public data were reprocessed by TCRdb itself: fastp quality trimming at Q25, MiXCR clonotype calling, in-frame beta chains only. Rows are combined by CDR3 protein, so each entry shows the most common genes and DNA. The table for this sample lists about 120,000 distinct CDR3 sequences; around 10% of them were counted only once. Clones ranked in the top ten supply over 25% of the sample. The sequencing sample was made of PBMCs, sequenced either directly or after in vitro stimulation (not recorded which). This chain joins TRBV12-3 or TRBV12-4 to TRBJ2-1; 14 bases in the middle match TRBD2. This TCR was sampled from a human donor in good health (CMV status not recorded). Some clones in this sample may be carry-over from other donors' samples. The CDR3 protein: CASSRGLAGGPFF. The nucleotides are TGTGCCAGCAGCCGCGGACTAGCGGGGGGTCCGTTCTTC.